The 25 T cell receptor beta chains below come from one sample, sequenced in a study of early T cells in non-severe SARS-CoV-2 infection. One entry per CDR3 protein, called by TCRdb with MiXCR from the 5' RACE reads. Of approximately 74,000 distinct CDR3 sequences in the sample, roughly 13% were seen once. Sequencing input: whole blood. The source is an adult who was a healthcare worker with PCR-confirmed SARS-CoV-2 infection or an uninfected control (not recorded which).

V gene TRBV7-9 combines with J gene TRBJ2-3; D possibly corresponds to TRBD1 (5 bases). The CDR3 runs 13 residues. Germline lookup yields CDR1 SEHNR and CDR2 FQNEAQ (reference sequence). The V end was cut by 5 bases, the J end by 5 bases, with 11 bases between. CDR3 protein: CASSPPGKDTQYF. CDR3 coding DNA: TGTGCCAGCAGCCCTCCAGGGAAAGATACGCAGTATTTT.

This clonotype was picked up a small number of times. This chain connects TRBV9 to TRBJ2-4; D possibly corresponds to TRBD1 (5 bases). In germline, CDR1 is SGDLS, CDR2 YYNGEE. This CDR3 comprises 15 residues. V lost 4 bases and J 1 base, leaving 12 bases between the germline ends. The CDR3 nucleotides read TGTGCCAGCAGCCCCCAGACAGATGCCAAAAACATTCAGTACTTC. The encoded protein is CASSPQTDAKNIQYF.

This clonotype appeared a few times. V is TRBV12-3 or TRBV12-4 and J is TRBJ1-5, with TRBD1 identical over 7 bases. The CDR3 consists of 13 residues. J gave up 9 bases and V 4 bases, and 6 bases lay outside the gene matches. The CDR3 DNA reads as TGTGCCAGCAGTTGGCGGGACAGTGGGCCCCAGCATTTT. It codes for CASSWRDSGPQHF.

This clonotype was observed a few times. V and J are TRBV20-1 and TRBJ2-1; D remains ambiguous. Germline CDR1 reads DFQATT; CDR2 reads SNEGSKA (reference sequence). This CDR3 region has 12 residues. Between the trimmed V and J ends, which lost 6 bases and 5 bases, there was a span of 11 bases. CDR3 in DNA: TGCAGTGCCCCCCGCAGAGACAATGAGCAGTTCTTC. It is translated as CSAPRRDNEQFF.

This clonotype was found a few times. V and J are TRBV6-2 or TRBV6-3 and TRBJ2-5; no firm D call. The CDR3 spans 15 residues. Trimming took 2 bases from V and 4 from J, leaving 14 bases between them. Looked up from germline, CDR1 is MNHEY and CDR2 is SVGEGT. DNA for the CDR3: TGTGCCAGCAGTTACCCACTCCGAGGTGGAGAGACCCAGTACTTC. This sequence encodes CASSYPLRGGETQYF.

The chain carries TRBV12-3 or TRBV12-4 and TRBJ2-4; 9 bases map to TRBD1. V was pared by 6 bases and J by 0 bases, with 3 bases of the junction left unmatched. This CDR3 has 15 amino acids. The CDR3 sequence is CASRPDRGAKNIQYF. In DNA form, the CDR3 reads TGTGCCAGCAGGCCGGACAGGGGAGCCAAAAACATTCAGTACTTC.

This clonotype was counted many times. The chain uses TRBV29-1 and TRBJ2-4, with D perhaps matching TRBD1 (6 bases). CDR1 and CDR2 (germline): SQVTM, ANQGSEA. The ends were cut back, 4 bases at V and 9 bases at J, with 13 bases in the middle. CDR3 length: 12 amino acids. CDR3 amino acids: CSVGGGSSIQYF. CDR3 bases: TGCAGCGTTGGAGGGGGTTCCAGCATTCAGTACTTC.

The chain uses TRBV7-8 and TRBJ1-5, with 8 positions matching TRBD1. This CDR3 region has 19 residues. The germline CDR1 and CDR2 sequences are SGHVS and FQNEAQ. The trim removed 5 bases at V and 0 bases at J, leaving 15 bases unmatched. CDR3 coding DNA: TGTGCCAGCAGCCGAGGGCGGTGGACAGGGAGTAGTAGCAATCAGCCCCAGCATTTT. Protein product: CASSRGRWTGSSSNQPQHF.

This clonotype was seen only a few times. The chain joins TRBV5-6 to TRBJ2-7; weak D call: TRBD1 (6 bases). This CDR3 is 13 amino acids long. V was trimmed by 4 bases and J by 2 bases, leaving 10 bases between them. Per germline, CDR1 SGHDT and CDR2 YYEEEE. The CDR3, as DNA: TGTGCCAGCAGCAGGGACACCACCTACGAGCAGTACTTC. The encoded protein is CASSRDTTYEQYF.

The table lists this clonotype with a few counts. V usage is TRBV29-1 and J usage is TRBJ2-1; 9 bases match TRBD1. CDR1 SQVTM and CDR2 ANQGSEA come from the germline V gene. The CDR3 totals 13 residues. V lost 4 bases, J lost 5 bases, and 3 bases stayed unmatched. The CDR3 sequence: CSVVGQGNNEQFF. In DNA form, the CDR3 reads TGCAGCGTTGTGGGACAGGGAAACAATGAGCAGTTCTTC.

The chain has TRBV29-1 and TRBJ1-1; TRBD1 is a possible D gene (5 bases). Trimming shortened V by 7 bases and J by 3 bases, and 15 bases separated the two germline ends. The CDR3 is 13 residues long. Germline CDR1 is SQVTM and CDR2 is ANQGSEA. The CDR3 DNA sequence: TGCAGCGCTGGGCTACAGGCGGACACTGAAGCTTTCTTT. This codes for CSAGLQADTEAFF.

The chain carries TRBV4-1 and TRBJ1-4; 9 nucleotides align to TRBD1. With V trimmed by 0 bases and J by 7 bases, 9 bases remained unmatched. In germline, CDR1 is MGHRA, CDR2 YSYEKL. The CDR3 has 17 residues. This CDR3 is CASSQDMGQGWSEKLFF. CDR3 bases: TGCGCCAGCAGCCAAGATATGGGACAGGGTTGGAGTGAAAAACTGTTTTTT.

This clonotype came up a few times. This chain joins TRBV11-2 and TRBJ2-3, with TRBD2 matching over 8 bases. After removal of 0 bases from V and 6 bases from J, the junction contained 11 bases not matched to a gene. The V gene's germline CDR1 is SGHAT and CDR2 FQNNGV. The CDR3 length is 17 residues. This CDR3 is CASSLDLTGGGRDTQYF. CDR3 DNA sequence: TGTGCCAGCAGCTTAGATCTTACTGGCGGGGGGAGGGATACGCAGTATTTT.

A few counts support this clonotype. The J gene is TRBJ1-6, the V gene TRBV25-1, with D possibly matching TRBD1 (5 bases). V lost 3 bases, J lost 7 bases, and 10 bases lay in between. This CDR3 comprises 14 residues. CDR1 and CDR2 (germline): MGHDK, SYGVNS. DNA for the CDR3: TGTGCCAGCAGTGATGGCTGGGGCAATTCACCCCTCCACTTT. This gives the protein CASSDGWGNSPLHF.

The chain has TRBV2 and TRBJ1-2; D gene uncertain. This CDR3 is built from 13 residues. Per germline, CDR1 SNHLY and CDR2 FYNNEI. V lost 6 bases, J lost 0 bases, and 8 bases lay in between. This CDR3 reads CASRTEANYGYTF. CDR3 DNA: TGTGCCAGCAGGACGGAGGCTAACTATGGCTACACCTTC.

This clonotype was counted at least ten times. CDR3 sequence: CASSPIGQGGFDTQYF. For the CDR3, the DNA is TGTGCCAGCAGTCCAATCGGGCAGGGCGGATTCGATACGCAGTATTTT. This chain joins TRBV28 and TRBJ2-3, with a possible D match to TRBD1 (5 bases). The CDR3 contains 16 residues. V was cut by 5 bases and J by 6 bases, with 21 bases left in between. Germline CDR1 and CDR2: MDHEN and SYDVKM.

The table lists this clonotype with a few counts. The V gene is TRBV18, the J gene TRBJ1-3; TRBD1 is a possible D gene (5 bases). The CDR3 loop spans 14 amino acids. Germline V lookup: CDR1 KGHSH, CDR2 LQKENI. V was cut by 5 bases and J by 1 base, with 9 bases left in between. This CDR3 reads CASSSGNSGNTIYF. The CDR3 DNA reads TGTGCCAGCTCATCAGGGAATTCTGGAAACACCATATATTTT.

The sample holds a few counts of this clonotype. The rearrangement joins TRBV7-2 to TRBJ2-5; D remains ambiguous. The ends were cut back, 3 bases at V and 4 bases at J, with 6 bases in the middle. The CDR3 extends over 12 amino acids. CDR1 and CDR2 from the germline V gene are SGHTA and FQGNSA. The CDR3 DNA reads TGTGCCAGCAGCTTGATTAGAGAGACCCAGTACTTC. This sequence encodes CASSLIRETQYF.

The V gene is TRBV28, the J gene TRBJ2-4, with D unclear. The CDR3 sequence is 10 residues long. The V gene's germline CDR1 is MDHEN and CDR2 SYDVKM. V was cut by 7 bases and J by 6 bases, with 4 bases left in between. The CDR3 nucleotides read TGTGCCAGCATGGGAAACATTCAGTACTTC. Encoded protein: CASMGNIQYF.

This chain links TRBV29-1 with TRBJ2-5; 8 nucleotides align to TRBD2. After removal of 3 bases from V and 3 bases from J, the junction contained 18 bases not matched to a gene. CDR1 is SQVTM and CDR2 is ANQGSEA in the germline V gene. CDR3 length equals 18 residues. The CDR3, as DNA: TGCAGCGTTGACGGTGATAGCGGGGAGTCGAACGCAAAAGAGACCCAGTACTTC. It yields the protein CSVDGDSGESNAKETQYF.

This clonotype was recorded many times. The chain carries TRBV27 and TRBJ2-7; TRBD1 might be the D (5 bases). The germline CDR1 and CDR2 sequences are MNHEY and SMNVEV (reference sequence). The V and J ends lost 6 bases and 5 bases respectively, with 14 bases between them. The CDR3 contains 13 residues. CDR3 nucleotides: TGTGCCAGCAGCCAGGGTAGACTCAACGAGCAGTACTTC. Its protein is CASSQGRLNEQYF.

At least ten counts were recorded for this clonotype. The chain is built from TRBV30 and TRBJ1-1; 9 bases agree with TRBD1. The CDR3 has 17 residues. From germline, CDR1 is GTSNPN and CDR2 SVGIG (reference sequence). Trimming removed 2 bases from V and 2 bases from J; junction bases left unmatched: 12. The CDR3 nucleotides read TGTGCCTGGAGTCAGGGGGGGGACAGGGAATATAACACTGAAGCTTTCTTT. Translating gives CAWSQGGDREYNTEAFF.

This clonotype came up a few times. The J gene is TRBJ1-1, the V gene TRBV5-4, with TRBD1 as a possible D gene (5 bases). The CDR3 is 14 amino acids. Trimming removed 5 bases at V and 1 base at J, with 12 bases between. The germline gives CDR1 SGHNT, CDR2 YYREEE (reference sequence). The CDR3 region is CASRGPGPNTEAFF. The CDR3 bases are TGTGCCAGCAGGGGACCGGGCCCGAACACTGAAGCTTTCTTT.

This clonotype was observed a handful of times. The chain combines TRBV3-1 with TRBJ2-5; D possibly corresponds to TRBD2 (5 bases). Trimming stripped 2 bases from V and 3 bases from J, with 13 bases between. This CDR3 region has 15 residues. In germline, CDR1 is LGHDT, CDR2 YNNKEL (reference sequence). CDR3 bases: TGTGCCAGCAGCCAACTGCGGGCCCTAGAAGAGACCCAGTACTTC. Protein sequence: CASSQLRALEETQYF.

This clonotype has just a few counts. The CDR3 protein is CASSWTSGGLGDTQYF. Written as DNA, the CDR3 is TGTGCCAGCAGTTGGACTAGCGGGGGGTTGGGAGATACGCAGTATTTT. This chain links TRBV27 with TRBJ2-3; TRBD2 aligns across 14 bases. V gave up 4 bases and J gave up 5 bases; unmatched junction bases: 5. The CDR3 is made up of 16 amino acids. Germline V gives CDR1 MNHEY, CDR2 SMNVEV (reference sequence).